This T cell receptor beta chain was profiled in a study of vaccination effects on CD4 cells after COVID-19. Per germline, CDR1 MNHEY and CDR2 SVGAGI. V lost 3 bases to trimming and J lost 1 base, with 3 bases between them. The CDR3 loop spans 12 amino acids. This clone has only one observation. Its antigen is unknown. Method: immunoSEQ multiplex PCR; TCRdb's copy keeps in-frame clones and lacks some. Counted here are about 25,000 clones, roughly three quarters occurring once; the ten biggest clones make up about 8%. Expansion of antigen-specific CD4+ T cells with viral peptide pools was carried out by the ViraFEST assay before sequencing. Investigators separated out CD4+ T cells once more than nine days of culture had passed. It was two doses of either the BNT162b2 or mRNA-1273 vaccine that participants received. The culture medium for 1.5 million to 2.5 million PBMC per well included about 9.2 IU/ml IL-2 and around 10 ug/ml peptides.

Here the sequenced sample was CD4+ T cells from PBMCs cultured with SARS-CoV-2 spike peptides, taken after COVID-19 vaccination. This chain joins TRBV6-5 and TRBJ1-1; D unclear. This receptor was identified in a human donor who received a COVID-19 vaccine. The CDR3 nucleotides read TGTGCCAGCAGTTATCGGAACACTGAAGCTTTCTTT. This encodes CASSYRNTEAFF.